This TCR beta chain was recorded in a study of cytomegalovirus exposure and HLA in healthy donors. Study conclusions and caveats: Rarity marked most TCR sequences, yet some public TCRs occurred in many donors.

The CDR3 is made up of 14 amino acids. V was cut by 5 bases and J by 5 bases, with 16 bases left in between. Germline CDR1 and CDR2: GTSNPN and SVGIG (reference sequence). The PCR contained 60 Vbeta and 13 Jbeta primers. Here immunoSEQ multiplex PCR was the method, and the copy in TCRdb shows in-frame clones only, minus some. Of around 150,000 clones in the sample, roughly 87% are singletons; the top ten hold over 1.2%. As concerns this clone: What it binds is not known.

The clonotype comes from a girl between 10 and 17 years old in good health and CMV-seropositive. The rearrangement joins TRBV30 to TRBJ1-5; D is perhaps TRBD1 (5 bases). The specimen sequenced was PBMCs. For the CDR3, the DNA is TGTGCCTGGGGGGACGGTGGGACTTATCAGCCCCAGCATTTT. Its translation: CAWGDGGTYQPQHF. Looking up the rest from reference TRBV30 and TRBJ1-5 gives the full variable domain: SQTIHQWPATLVQPVGSPLSLECTVEGTSNPNLYWYRQAAGRGLQLLFYSVGIGQISSEVPQNLSASRPQDRQFILSSKKLLLSDSGFYLCAWGDGGTYQPQHFGDGTRLSIL.